This record covers a single T cell receptor beta chain. The data originate from a study of blood T cell repertoires in COVID-19. About the research overall: There were acute and convalescent COVID-19 samples, and they came from the United States, Italy and Spain.

The data were produced by immunoSEQ multiplex PCR, yet TCRdb's version contains in-frame clones alone and is incomplete. The sample contains 85,000 to 120,000 clones, approximately 82% of which appear only once. V lost 3 bases, J lost 4 bases, and 24 bases lay in between. Looked up from germline, CDR1 is SEHNR and CDR2 is FQNEAQ (reference sequence). The CDR3 is made up of 18 amino acids. This chain uses TRBV7-9 with TRBJ1-1, with a weak D call TRBD1 (6 bases). The TCR sequence derives from a man aged 55-75 years with active or convalescent COVID-19. The specimen was peripheral blood. CDR3 bases: TGTGCCAGCAGCTTCGAAGTCCGGGGGGACATTAGGGGCACTGAAGCTTTCTTT. Residues: CASSFEVRGDIRGTEAFF.